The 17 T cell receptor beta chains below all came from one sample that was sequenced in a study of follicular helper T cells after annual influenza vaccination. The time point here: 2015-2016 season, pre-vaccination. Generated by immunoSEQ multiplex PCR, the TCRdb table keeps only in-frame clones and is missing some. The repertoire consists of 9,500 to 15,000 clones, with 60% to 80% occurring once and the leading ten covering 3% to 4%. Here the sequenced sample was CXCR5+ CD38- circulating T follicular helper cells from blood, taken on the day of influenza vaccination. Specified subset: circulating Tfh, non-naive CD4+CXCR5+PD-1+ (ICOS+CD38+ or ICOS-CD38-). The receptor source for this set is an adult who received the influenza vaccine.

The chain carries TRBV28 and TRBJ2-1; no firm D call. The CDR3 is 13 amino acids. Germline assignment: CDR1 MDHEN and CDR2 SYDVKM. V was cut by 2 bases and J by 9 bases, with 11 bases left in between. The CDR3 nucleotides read TGTGCCAGCAGTTTACCCCAGAAACCTGAGCAGTTCTTC. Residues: CASSLPQKPEQFF. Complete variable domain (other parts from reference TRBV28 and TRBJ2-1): DVKVTQSSRYLVKRTGEKVFLECVQDMDHENMFWYRQDPGLGLRLIYFSYDVKMKEKGDIPEGYSVSREKKERFSLILESASTNQTSMYLCASSLPQKPEQFFGPGTRLTVL.

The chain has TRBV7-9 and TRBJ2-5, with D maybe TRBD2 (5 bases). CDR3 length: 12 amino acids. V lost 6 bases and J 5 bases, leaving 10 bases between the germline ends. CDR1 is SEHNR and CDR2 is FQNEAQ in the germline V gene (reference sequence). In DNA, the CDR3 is TGTGCCAGCAGTCCTAAGCGGGAGACCCAGTACTTC. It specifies CASSPKRETQYF.

CDR3 DNA sequence: TGCGCCAGCAGCCAGCAAGCGGGGGGAGTGGCAGATACGCAGTATTTT. Protein: CASSQQAGGVADTQYF. V gene TRBV4-3 combines with J gene TRBJ2-3; 9 positions match TRBD2. This CDR3 has 16 residues. The germline V gene encodes CDR1 LGHNA and CDR2 YSLEER. Germline trimming cut 3 bases from V and 4 bases from J; bases unmatched to any gene: 8.

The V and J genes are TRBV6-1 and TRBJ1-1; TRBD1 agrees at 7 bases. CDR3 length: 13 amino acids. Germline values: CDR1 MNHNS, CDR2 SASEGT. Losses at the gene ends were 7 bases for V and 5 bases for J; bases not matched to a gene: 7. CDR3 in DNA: TGTGCCAGCATTACTTCAGGGGGGACTGAAGCTTTCTTT. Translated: CASITSGGTEAFF.

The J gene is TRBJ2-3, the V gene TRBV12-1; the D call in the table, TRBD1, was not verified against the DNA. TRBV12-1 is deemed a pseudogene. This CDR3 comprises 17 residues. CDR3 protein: CASSFDEQGARTDTQYF. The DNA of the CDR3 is TGTGCCAGCAGCTTTGACGAACAGGGGGCACGCACAGATACGCAGTATTTT.

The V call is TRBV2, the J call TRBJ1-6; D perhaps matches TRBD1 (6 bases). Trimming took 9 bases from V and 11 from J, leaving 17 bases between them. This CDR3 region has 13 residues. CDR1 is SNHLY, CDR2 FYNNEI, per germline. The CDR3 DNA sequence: TGTGCCAGTCTAGCCCAGGGGAGGGCACCCCTCCACTTT. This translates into CASLAQGRAPLHF.

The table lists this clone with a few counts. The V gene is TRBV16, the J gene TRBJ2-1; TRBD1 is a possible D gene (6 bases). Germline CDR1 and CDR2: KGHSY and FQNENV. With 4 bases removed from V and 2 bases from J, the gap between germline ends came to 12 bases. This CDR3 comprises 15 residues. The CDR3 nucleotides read TGTGCCAGCAGCCCTCTCACAGGGACCTACAATGAGCAGTTCTTC. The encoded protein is CASSPLTGTYNEQFF.

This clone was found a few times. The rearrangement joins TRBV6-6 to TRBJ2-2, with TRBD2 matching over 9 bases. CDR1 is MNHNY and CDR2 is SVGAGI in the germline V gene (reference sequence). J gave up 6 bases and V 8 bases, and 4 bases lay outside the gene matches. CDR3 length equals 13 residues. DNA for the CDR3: TGTGCCAGCCGTAGCGGGGGAGCCGGGGAGCTGTTTTTT. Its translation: CASRSGGAGELFF.

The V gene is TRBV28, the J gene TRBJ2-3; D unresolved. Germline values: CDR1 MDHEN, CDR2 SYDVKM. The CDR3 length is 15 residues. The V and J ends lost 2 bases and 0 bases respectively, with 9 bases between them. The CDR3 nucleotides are TGTGCCAGCAGTTTAAGACGGCCTAGCACAGATACGCAGTATTTT. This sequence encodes CASSLRRPSTDTQYF.

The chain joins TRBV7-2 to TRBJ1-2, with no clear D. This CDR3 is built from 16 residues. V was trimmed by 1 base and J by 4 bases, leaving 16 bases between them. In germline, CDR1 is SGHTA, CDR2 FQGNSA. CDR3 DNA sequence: TGTGCCAGCAGCTTAGTTTCCACGGGATCAAGCTATGGCTACACCTTC. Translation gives CASSLVSTGSSYGYTF.

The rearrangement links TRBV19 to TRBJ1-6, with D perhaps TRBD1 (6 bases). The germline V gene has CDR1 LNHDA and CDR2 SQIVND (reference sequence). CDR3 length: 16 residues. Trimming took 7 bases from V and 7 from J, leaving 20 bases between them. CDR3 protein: CASTLGAGQPNSPLHF. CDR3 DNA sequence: TGTGCCAGTACCTTGGGGGCTGGACAGCCAAATTCACCCCTCCACTTT.

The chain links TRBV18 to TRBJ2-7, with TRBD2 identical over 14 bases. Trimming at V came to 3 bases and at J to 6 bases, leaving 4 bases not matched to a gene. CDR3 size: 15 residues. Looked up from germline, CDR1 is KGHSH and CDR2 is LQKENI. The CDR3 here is CASSPLGLAGAEQYF. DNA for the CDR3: TGTGCCAGCTCACCGCTGGGACTAGCGGGGGCCGAGCAGTACTTC.

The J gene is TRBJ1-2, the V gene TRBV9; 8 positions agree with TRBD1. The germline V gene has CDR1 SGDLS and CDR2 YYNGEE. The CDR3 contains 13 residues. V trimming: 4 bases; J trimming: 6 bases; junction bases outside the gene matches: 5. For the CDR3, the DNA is TGTGCCAGCAGCATCACAGGGGGAGATGGCTACACCTTC. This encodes CASSITGGDGYTF.

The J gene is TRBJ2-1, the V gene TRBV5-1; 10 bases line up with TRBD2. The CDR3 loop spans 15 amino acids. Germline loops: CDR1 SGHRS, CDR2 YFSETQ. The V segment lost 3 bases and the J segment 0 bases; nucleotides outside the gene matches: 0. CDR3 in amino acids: CASSSSGGSYNEQFF. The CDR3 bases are TGCGCCAGCAGCTCTAGCGGGGGCTCCTACAATGAGCAGTTCTTC.

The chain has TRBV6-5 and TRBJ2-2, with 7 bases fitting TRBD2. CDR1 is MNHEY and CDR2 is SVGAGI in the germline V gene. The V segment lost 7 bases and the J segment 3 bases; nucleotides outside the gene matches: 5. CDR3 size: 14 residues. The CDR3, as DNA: TGTGCCAGCAAGCGGGGAACGGACACCGGGGAGCTGTTTTTT. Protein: CASKRGTDTGELFF.

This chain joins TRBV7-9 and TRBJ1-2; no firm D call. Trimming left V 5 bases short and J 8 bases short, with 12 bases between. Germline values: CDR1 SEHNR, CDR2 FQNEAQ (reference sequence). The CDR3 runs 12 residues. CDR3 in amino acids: CASSLRETGYTF. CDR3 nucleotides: TGTGCCAGCAGCCTCCGGGAGACAGGCTACACCTTC.

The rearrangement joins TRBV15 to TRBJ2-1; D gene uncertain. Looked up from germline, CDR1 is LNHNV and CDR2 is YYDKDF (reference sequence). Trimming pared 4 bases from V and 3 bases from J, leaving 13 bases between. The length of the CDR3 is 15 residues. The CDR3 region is CATSKTLEHYNEQFF. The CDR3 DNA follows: TGTGCCACCAGCAAGACCCTAGAACACTACAATGAGCAGTTCTTC.